A single sample gave rise to the 10 T cell receptor beta chains below, sequenced in a study of blood T cell repertoires in COVID-19. The assay was immunoSEQ multiplex PCR, and TCRdb's table has in-frame clones only and misses some. The data show roughly 180,000 clones, over 80% seen once. The sample consisted of PBMCs or T cells enriched from blood (not recorded which). The receptors were gathered from a woman aged 60-75 years who had recovered from COVID-19.

The genes are TRBV11-2 and TRBJ1-2; 7 nucleotides align to TRBD1. The V gene end was trimmed by 5 bases and the J gene end by 8 bases; junction bases not matched to a gene: 8. The germline V gene has CDR1 SGHAT and CDR2 FQNNGV. This CDR3 has 13 residues. The CDR3 loop is CASSTDRAPGYTF. CDR3 DNA: TGTGCCAGCAGCACCGACAGGGCCCCCGGCTACACCTTC.

This clone was counted only a few times. The chain has TRBV5-1 and TRBJ1-1; D might be TRBD1 (6 bases). The CDR3 contains 15 residues. The germline gives CDR1 SGHRS, CDR2 YFSETQ. V dropped 0 bases and J dropped 3 bases, with 12 bases sitting between them. The chain's CDR3 is CASSLERGSHTEAFF. CDR3 in DNA: TGCGCCAGCAGCTTGGAGAGGGGGTCCCACACTGAAGCTTTCTTT. The full variable domain, its missing parts supplied by reference TRBV5-1 and TRBJ1-1, is KAGVTQTPRYLIKTRGQQVTLSCSPISGHRSVSWYQQTPGQGLQFLFEYFSETQRNKGNFPGRFSGRQFSNSRSEMNVSTLELGDSALYLCASSLERGSHTEAFFGQGTRLTVV.

J is TRBJ1-2 and V is TRBV10-3, with 8 bases identical to TRBD1. V lost 6 bases to trimming and J lost 4 bases; unmatched junction nucleotides: 10. The CDR3 contains 15 residues. Germline loops: CDR1 ENHRY, CDR2 SYGVKD. CDR3 sequence: CAISEGQGSFYGYTF. DNA of the CDR3: TGTGCCATCAGCGAAGGACAGGGATCTTTCTATGGCTACACCTTC.

The genes are TRBV2 and TRBJ1-1; D is ambiguous. The ends were cut back, 1 base at V and 9 bases at J, with 12 bases in the middle. CDR3 size: 13 residues. The germline V gene encodes CDR1 SNHLY and CDR2 FYNNEI. CDR3 sequence reads: CASSEVRRVQAFF. CDR3 DNA sequence: TGTGCCAGCAGTGAAGTAAGGAGGGTTCAAGCTTTCTTT. Together with reference TRBV2 and TRBJ1-1, the CDR3 gives the full variable domain: EPEVTQTPSHQVTQMGQEVILRCVPISNHLYFYWYRQILGQKVEFLVSFYNNEISEKSEIFDDQFSVERPDGSNFTLKIRSTKLEDSAMYFCASSEVRRVQAFFGQGTRLTVV.

The rearrangement joins TRBV6-4 to TRBJ2-1; no reliable D call. With 6 bases removed from V and 9 bases from J, the gap between germline ends came to 15 bases. Germline V gene sequence: CDR1 MRHNA, CDR2 SNTAGT. The CDR3 contains 13 residues. The CDR3 DNA is TGTGCCAGCAGGATAGATGGGCTCTCTGAGCAGTTCTTC. The encoded protein is CASRIDGLSEQFF.

This chain joins TRBV3-1 (or the pseudogene TRBV3-2) and TRBJ2-5; 7 bases agree with TRBD2. V was pared by 0 bases and J by 5 bases, with 6 bases of the junction left unmatched. The CDR3 spans 15 residues. Germline V gene lookup returns CDR1 LGHDT and CDR2 YNNKEL (reference sequence). CDR3 in amino acids: CASSQEGLLRETQYF. CDR3 nucleotides: TGTGCCAGCAGCCAAGAGGGACTACTCCGGGAGACCCAGTACTTC.

The chain uses TRBV4-1 and TRBJ2-1; D perhaps matches TRBD1 (6 bases). The ends were cut back, 1 base at V and 1 base at J, with 8 bases in the middle. Germline-derived CDR1 and CDR2 are MGHRA and YSYEKL. This CDR3 region has 15 residues. CDR3 nucleotides: TGCGCCAGCAGCCAAGGGACAGCGTCCTACAATGAGCAGTTCTTC. Protein sequence: CASSQGTASYNEQFF.

The CDR3 bases are TGCGCCAGCAGCAAGACAGGAAACTCTGGAAACACCATATATTTT. Translation: CASSKTGNSGNTIYF. The chain is built from TRBV5-1 and TRBJ1-3, with TRBD1 as a possible D gene (6 bases). The CDR3 spans 15 residues. Deletions cut 4 bases from V and 0 bases from J, with 11 bases between. Germline values: CDR1 SGHRS, CDR2 YFSETQ. Complete variable domain (other parts from reference TRBV5-1 and TRBJ1-3): KAGVTQTPRYLIKTRGQQVTLSCSPISGHRSVSWYQQTPGQGLQFLFEYFSETQRNKGNFPGRFSGRQFSNSRSEMNVSTLELGDSALYLCASSKTGNSGNTIYFGEGSWLTVV.

This clone was counted once. The chain combines TRBV19 with TRBJ2-1, with D perhaps matching TRBD2 (6 bases). CDR1 and CDR2 (germline): LNHDA, SQIVND (reference sequence). The CDR3 loop spans 15 amino acids. The V end was cut by 0 bases, the J end by 12 bases, with 18 bases between. CDR3 loop: CASSIDHFVLGGQFF. CDR3 DNA sequence: TGTGCCAGTAGTATAGATCATTTTGTGCTGGGGGGGCAGTTCTTC. The full variable domain, its missing parts supplied by reference TRBV19 and TRBJ2-1, is DGGITQSPKYLFRKEGQNVTLSCEQNLNHDAMYWYRQDPGQGLRLIYYSQIVNDFQKGDIAEGYSVSREKKESFPLTVTSAQKNPTAFYLCASSIDHFVLGGQFFGPGTRLTVL.

This chain joins TRBV5-1 and TRBJ2-2; tentative D call: TRBD1 (7 bases). The CDR3 has 15 residues. Deletions cut 7 bases from V and 2 bases from J, with 15 bases between. Germline lookup yields CDR1 SGHRS and CDR2 YFSETQ. CDR3 sequence reads: CASQGGRVNTGELFF. CDR3 nucleotides: TGCGCCAGCCAGGGGGGAAGAGTTAACACCGGGGAGCTGTTTTTT.